This T cell receptor beta chain derives from a study of cytomegalovirus exposure and HLA in healthy donors. Both 60 Vbeta primers and 13 Jbeta primers went into the PCR. The assay was immunoSEQ multiplex PCR, and TCRdb's table has in-frame clones only and misses some. There are approximately 120,000 clones in the sample; 70% to 80% occur only once, and approximately 3.9% lies in the top ten. This CDR3 region has 13 residues. The V gene lost 10 bases and the J gene lost 5 bases, with 14 bases spanning the gap. Germline V CDR1 and CDR2: SNHLY, FYNNEI. Broader study findings: An analysis that came later showed most CMV-associated TCR beta chains appearing HLA-restricted.

This clone showed up just a few times. What it binds is not known. The material sequenced was PBMCs. The clonotype originates from a man aged 35 to 55 in good health and CMV-seronegative. This chain uses TRBV2 with TRBJ2-2; D gene ambiguous. The CDR3 DNA reads TGTGCCACCCGGCTCCTCGGGACCGGGGAGCTGTTTTTT. Translated: CATRLLGTGELFF.